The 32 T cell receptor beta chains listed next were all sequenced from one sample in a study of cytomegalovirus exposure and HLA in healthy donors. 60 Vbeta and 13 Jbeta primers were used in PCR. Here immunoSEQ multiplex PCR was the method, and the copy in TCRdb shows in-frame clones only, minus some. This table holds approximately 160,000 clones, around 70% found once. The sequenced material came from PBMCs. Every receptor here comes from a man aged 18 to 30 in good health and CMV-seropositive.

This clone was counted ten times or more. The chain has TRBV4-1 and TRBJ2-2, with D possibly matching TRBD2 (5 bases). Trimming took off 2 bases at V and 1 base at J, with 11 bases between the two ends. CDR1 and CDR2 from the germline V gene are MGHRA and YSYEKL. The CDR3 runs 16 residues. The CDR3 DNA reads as TGCGCCAGCAGCCAACCGGGGTGGCGGAACACCGGGGAGCTGTTTTTT. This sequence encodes CASSQPGWRNTGELFF.

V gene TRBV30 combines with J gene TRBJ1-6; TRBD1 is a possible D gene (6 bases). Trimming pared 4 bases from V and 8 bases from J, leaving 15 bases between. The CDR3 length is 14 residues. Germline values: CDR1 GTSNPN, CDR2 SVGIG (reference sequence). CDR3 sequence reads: CAWTFRQVDSPLHF. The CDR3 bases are TGTGCCTGGACATTCCGACAGGTAGATTCACCCCTCCACTTT.

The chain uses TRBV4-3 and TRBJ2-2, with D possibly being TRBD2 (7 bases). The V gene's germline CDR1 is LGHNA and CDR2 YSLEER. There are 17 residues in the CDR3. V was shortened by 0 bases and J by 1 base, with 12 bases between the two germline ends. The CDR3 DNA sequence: TGCGCCAGCAGCCAAGATAGGGGGGGCAGGAACACCGGGGAGCTGTTTTTT. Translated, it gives CASSQDRGGRNTGELFF.

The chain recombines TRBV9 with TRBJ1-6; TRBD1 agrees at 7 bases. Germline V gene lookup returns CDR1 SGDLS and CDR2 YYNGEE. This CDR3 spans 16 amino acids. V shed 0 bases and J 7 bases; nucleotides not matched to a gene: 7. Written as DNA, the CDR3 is TGTGCCAGCAGCGTAGCCGGACAGGTGGGCAATTCACCCCTCCACTTT. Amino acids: CASSVAGQVGNSPLHF. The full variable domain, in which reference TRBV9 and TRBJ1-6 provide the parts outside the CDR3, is DSGVTQTPKHLITATGQRVTLRCSPRSGDLSVYWYQQSLDQGLQFLIQYYNGEERAKGNILERFSAQQFPDLHSELNLSSLELGDSALYFCASSVAGQVGNSPLHFGNGTRLTVT.

CDR3: CASSRAGGPETQYF. The CDR3 DNA follows: TGTGCCAGCAGCAGGGCGGGAGGGCCAGAGACCCAGTACTTC. The V call is TRBV7-9, the J call TRBJ2-5, with 9 nucleotides matching TRBD2. The CDR3 contains 14 residues. Germline loops: CDR1 SEHNR, CDR2 FQNEAQ (reference sequence). J gave up 4 bases and V 5 bases, and 5 bases lay outside the gene matches.

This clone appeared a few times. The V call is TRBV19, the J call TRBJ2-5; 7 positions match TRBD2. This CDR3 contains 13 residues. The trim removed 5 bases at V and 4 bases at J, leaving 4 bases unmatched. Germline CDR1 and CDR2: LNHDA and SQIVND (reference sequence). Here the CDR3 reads CASSWRERETQYF. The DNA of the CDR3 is TGTGCCAGTAGTTGGCGGGAGCGAGAGACCCAGTACTTC.

The CDR3 spells CAWSWVGDYGYTF. CDR3 nucleotides: TGTGCCTGGAGTTGGGTCGGGGACTATGGCTACACCTTC. This sequence joins TRBV30 and TRBJ1-2; D is undetermined. CDR3 length: 13 amino acids. The ends were cut back, 2 bases at V and 3 bases at J, with 10 bases in the middle. Germline lookup yields CDR1 GTSNPN and CDR2 SVGIG (reference sequence).

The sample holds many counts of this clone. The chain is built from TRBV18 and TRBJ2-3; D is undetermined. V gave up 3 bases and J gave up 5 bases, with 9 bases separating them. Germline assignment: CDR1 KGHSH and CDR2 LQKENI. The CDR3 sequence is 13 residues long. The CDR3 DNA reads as TGTGCCAGCTCACCCCTCTCGGGAGATACGCAGTATTTT. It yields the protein CASSPLSGDTQYF.

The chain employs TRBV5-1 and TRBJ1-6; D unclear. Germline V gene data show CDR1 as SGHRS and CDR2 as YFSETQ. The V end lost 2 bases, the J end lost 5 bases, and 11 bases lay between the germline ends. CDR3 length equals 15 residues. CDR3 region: CASSLYGVDNSPLHF. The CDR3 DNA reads TGCGCCAGCAGCTTATACGGGGTGGATAATTCACCCCTCCACTTT.

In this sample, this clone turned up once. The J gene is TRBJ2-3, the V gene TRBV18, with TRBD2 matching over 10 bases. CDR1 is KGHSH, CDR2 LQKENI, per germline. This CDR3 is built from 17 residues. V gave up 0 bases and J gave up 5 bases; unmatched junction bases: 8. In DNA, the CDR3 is TGTGCCAGCTCACCACCGGCCAGCGGGGGGGCCGGAGATACGCAGTATTTT. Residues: CASSPPASGGAGDTQYF.

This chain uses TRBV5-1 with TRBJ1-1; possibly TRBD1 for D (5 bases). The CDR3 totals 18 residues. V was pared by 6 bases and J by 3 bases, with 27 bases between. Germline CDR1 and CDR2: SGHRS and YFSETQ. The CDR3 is CASTSRARASGTDTEAFF. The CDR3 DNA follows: TGCGCCAGCACCTCCCGGGCCAGGGCGAGTGGAACGGACACTGAAGCTTTCTTT.

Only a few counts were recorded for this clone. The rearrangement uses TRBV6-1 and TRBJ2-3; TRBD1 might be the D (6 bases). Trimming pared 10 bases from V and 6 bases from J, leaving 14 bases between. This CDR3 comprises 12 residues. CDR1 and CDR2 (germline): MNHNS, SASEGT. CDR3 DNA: TGTGCCACCCGAAGGGGGAGTGATACGCAGTATTTT. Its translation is CATRRGSDTQYF.

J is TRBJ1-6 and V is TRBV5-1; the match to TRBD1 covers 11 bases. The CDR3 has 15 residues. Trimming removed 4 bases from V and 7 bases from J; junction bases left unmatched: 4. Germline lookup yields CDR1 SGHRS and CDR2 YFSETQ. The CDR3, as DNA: TGCGCCAGCAGCGAAGGGACAGGGGGAAATTCACCCCTCCACTTT. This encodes CASSEGTGGNSPLHF.

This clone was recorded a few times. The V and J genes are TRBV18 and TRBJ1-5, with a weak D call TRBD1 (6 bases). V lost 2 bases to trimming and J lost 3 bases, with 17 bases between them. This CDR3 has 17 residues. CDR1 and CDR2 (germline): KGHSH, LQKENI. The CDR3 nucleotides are TGTGCCAGCTCACCAACCCACGCAGGGGTTAACAATCAGCCCCAGCATTTT. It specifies CASSPTHAGVNNQPQHF.

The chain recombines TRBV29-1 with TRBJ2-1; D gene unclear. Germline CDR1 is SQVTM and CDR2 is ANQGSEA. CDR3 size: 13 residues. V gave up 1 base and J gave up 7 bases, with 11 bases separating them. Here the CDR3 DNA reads TGCAGCGTTGAAGGGAGAATTCGGAATGAGCAGTTCTTC. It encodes CSVEGRIRNEQFF.

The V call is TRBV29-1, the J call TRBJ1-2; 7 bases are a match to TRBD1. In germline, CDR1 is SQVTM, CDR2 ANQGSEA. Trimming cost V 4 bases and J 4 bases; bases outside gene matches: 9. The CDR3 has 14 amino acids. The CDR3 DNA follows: TGCAGCGTTGGCTGGACAGGCTCATCCTATGGCTACACCTTC. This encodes CSVGWTGSSYGYTF.

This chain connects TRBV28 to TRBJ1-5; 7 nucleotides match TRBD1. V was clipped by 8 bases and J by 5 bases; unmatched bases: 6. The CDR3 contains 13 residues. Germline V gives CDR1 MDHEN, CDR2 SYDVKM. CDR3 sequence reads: CASHETGDQPQHF. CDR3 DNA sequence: TGTGCCAGCCACGAAACAGGGGATCAGCCCCAGCATTTT.

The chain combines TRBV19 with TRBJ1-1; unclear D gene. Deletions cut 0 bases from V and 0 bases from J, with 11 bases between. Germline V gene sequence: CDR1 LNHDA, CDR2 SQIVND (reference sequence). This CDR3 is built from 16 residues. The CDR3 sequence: CASSIDPRQLNTEAFF. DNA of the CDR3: TGTGCCAGTAGTATAGACCCTAGGCAGCTGAACACTGAAGCTTTCTTT.

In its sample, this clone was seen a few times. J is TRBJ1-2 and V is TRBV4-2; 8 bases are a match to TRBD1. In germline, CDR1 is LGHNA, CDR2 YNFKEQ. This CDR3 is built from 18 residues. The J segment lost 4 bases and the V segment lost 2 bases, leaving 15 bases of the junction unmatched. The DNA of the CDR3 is TGTGCCAGCAGCCAACAAACAGGGGGAGGATTGTCCCTCTATGGCTACACCTTC. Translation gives CASSQQTGGGLSLYGYTF.

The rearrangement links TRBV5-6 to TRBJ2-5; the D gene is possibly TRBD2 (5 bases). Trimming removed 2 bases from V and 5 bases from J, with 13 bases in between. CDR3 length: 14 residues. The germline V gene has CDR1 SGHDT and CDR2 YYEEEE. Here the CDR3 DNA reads TGTGCCAGCAGCTTACCGGAGGTGGGGGAGACCCAGTACTTC. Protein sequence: CASSLPEVGETQYF.

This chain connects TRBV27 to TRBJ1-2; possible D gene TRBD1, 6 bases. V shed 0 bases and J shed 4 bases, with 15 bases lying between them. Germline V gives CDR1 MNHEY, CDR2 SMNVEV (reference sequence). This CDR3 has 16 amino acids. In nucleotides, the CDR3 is TGTGCCAGCAGTTTATCCGGAACAGGGTTGGTCTATGGCTACACCTTC. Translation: CASSLSGTGLVYGYTF.

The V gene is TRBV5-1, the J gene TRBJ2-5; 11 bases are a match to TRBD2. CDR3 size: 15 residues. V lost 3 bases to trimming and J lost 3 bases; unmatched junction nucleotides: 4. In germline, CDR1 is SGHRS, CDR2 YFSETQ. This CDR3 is CASSSGLAGKETQYF. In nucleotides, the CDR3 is TGCGCCAGCAGCTCCGGACTAGCGGGCAAAGAGACCCAGTACTTC.

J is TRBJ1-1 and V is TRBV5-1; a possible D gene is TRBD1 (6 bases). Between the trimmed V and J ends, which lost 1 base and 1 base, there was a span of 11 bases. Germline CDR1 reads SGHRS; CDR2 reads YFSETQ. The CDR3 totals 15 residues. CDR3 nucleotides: TGCGCCAGCAGCTTGACCGGGACACGGAACACTGAAGCTTTCTTT. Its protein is CASSLTGTRNTEAFF.

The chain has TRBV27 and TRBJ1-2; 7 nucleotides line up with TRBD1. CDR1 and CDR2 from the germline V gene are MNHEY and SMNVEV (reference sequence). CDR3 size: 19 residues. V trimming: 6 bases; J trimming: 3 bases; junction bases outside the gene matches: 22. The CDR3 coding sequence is TGTGCCAGCAGATCTCTCACCCGGACAGGACTCGCGGTAGACTATGGCTACACCTTC. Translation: CASRSLTRTGLAVDYGYTF.

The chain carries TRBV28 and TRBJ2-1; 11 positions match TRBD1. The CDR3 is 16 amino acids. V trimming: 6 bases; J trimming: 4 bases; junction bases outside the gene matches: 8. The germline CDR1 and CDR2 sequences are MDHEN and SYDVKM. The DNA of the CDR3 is TGTGCCAGCAGCCCCCCAGGACAGGGGGCTTACAATGAGCAGTTCTTC. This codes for CASSPPGQGAYNEQFF.

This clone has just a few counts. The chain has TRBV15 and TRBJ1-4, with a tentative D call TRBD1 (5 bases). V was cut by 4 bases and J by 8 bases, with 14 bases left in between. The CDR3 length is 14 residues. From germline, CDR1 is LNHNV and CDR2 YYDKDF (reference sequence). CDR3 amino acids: CATSTPVGAEKLFF. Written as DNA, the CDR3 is TGTGCCACCAGCACGCCGGTTGGGGCCGAAAAACTGTTTTTT.

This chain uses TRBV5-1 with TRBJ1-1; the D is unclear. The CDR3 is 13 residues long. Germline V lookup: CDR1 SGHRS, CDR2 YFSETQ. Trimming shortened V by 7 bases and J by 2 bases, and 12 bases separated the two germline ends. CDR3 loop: CASAVESNTEAFF. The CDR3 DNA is TGCGCCAGCGCGGTCGAGAGTAACACTGAAGCTTTCTTT.

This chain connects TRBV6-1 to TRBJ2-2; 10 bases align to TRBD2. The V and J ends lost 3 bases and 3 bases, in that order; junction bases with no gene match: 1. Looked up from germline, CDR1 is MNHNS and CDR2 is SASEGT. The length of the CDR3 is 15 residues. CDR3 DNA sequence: TGTGCCAGCAGTGACAGCGGGAGGGACACCGGGGAGCTGTTTTTT. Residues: CASSDSGRDTGELFF.

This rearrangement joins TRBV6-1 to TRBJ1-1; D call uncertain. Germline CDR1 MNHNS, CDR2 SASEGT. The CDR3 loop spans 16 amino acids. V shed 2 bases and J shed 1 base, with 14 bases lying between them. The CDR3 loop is CASSEFSGETNTEAFF. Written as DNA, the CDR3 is TGTGCCAGCAGTGAATTTAGCGGGGAGACGAACACTGAAGCTTTCTTT.

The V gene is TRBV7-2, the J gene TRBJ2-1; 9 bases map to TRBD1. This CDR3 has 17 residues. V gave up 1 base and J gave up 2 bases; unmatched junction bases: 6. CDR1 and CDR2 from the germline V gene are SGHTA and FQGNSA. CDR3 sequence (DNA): TGTGCCAGCAGCTTAGTGACAGGGGGTTTTCCCTACAATGAGCAGTTCTTC. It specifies CASSLVTGGFPYNEQFF.

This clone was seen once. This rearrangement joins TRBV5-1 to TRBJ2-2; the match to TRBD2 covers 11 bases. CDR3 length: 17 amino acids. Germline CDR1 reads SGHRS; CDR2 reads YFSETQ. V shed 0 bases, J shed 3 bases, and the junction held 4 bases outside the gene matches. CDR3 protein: CASSLAVTSGDTGELFF. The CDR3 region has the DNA TGCGCCAGCAGCTTGGCCGTGACTAGCGGGGACACCGGGGAGCTGTTTTTT.

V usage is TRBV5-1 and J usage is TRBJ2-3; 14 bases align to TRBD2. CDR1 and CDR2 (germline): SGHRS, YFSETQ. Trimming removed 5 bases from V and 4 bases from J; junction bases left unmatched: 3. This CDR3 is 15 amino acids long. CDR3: CASRLGLAGADTQYF. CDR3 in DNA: TGCGCCAGCAGACTGGGACTAGCGGGAGCAGATACGCAGTATTTT.